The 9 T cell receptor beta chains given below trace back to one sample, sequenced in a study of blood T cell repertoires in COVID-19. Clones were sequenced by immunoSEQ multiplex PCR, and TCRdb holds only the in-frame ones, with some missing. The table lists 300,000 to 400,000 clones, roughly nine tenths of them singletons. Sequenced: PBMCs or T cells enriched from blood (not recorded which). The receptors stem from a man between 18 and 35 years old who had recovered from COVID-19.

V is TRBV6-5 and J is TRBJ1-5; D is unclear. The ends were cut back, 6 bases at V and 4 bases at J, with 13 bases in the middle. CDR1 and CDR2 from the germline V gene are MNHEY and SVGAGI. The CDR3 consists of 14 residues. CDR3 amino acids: CASRPGALNQPQHF. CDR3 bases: TGTGCCAGCAGGCCAGGCGCCCTTAATCAGCCCCAGCATTTT.

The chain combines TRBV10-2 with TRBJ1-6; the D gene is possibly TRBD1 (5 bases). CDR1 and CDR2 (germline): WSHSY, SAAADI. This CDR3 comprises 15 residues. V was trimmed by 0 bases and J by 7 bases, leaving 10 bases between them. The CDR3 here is CASSESVKGNSPLHF. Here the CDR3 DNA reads TGCGCCAGCAGTGAGTCGGTGAAGGGGAATTCACCCCTCCACTTT.

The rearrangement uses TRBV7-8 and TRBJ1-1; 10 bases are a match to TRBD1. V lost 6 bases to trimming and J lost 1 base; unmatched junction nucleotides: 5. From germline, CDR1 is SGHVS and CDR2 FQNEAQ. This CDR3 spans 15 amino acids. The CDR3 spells CASRSRQGANTEAFF. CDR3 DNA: TGTGCCAGCAGATCTAGACAGGGGGCGAACACTGAAGCTTTCTTT.

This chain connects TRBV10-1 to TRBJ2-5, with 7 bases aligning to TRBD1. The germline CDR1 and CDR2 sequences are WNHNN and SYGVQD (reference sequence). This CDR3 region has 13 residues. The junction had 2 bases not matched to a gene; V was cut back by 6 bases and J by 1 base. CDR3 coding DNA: TGCGCCAGCAGCGGGACAGTCCAAGAGACCCAGTACTTC. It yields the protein CASSGTVQETQYF.

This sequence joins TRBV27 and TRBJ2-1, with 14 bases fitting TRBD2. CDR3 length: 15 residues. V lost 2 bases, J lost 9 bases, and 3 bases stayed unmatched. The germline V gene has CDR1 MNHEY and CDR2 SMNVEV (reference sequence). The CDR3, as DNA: TGTGCCAGCAGTTTACTTGGACTAGCGGGGGGTGAGCAGTTCTTC. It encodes CASSLLGLAGGEQFF.

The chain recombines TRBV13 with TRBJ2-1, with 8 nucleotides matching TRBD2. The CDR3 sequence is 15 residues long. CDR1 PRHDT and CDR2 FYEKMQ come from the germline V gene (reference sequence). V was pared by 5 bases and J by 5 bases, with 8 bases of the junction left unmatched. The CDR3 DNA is TGTGCCAGCAGCCACACTAGCGGAGCCCACAATGAGCAGTTCTTC. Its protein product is CASSHTSGAHNEQFF.

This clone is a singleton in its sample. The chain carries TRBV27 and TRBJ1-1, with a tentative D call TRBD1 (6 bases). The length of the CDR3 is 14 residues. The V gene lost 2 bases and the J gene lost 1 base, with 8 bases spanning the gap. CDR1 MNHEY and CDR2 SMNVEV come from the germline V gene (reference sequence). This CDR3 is CASSLLQGNTEAFF. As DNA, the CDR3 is TGTGCCAGCAGTTTACTACAGGGGAACACTGAAGCTTTCTTT.

In DNA form, the CDR3 reads TGTGCCAGCAGTTTAGCGCGGGGAGGCTACACCTTC. The encoded protein is CASSLARGGYTF. The genes are TRBV12-3 or TRBV12-4 and TRBJ1-2, with D unresolved. V was pared by 0 bases and J by 8 bases, with 7 bases between. The CDR3 extends over 12 amino acids.

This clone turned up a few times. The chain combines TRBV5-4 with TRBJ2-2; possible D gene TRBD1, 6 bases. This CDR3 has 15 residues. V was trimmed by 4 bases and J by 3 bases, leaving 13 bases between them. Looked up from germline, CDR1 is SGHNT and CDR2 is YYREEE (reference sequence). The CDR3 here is CASSLKGGYTGELFF. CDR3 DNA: TGTGCCAGCAGCCTAAAAGGGGGATACACCGGGGAGCTGTTTTTT.